A selection of T cell receptor beta chains follows, all from one sample in a study of CD4 T cells in relation to SARS-CoV-2 and coronaviruses. Method: immunoSEQ multiplex PCR; TCRdb's copy keeps in-frame clones and lacks some. The sample consists of 20,000 to 25,000 clones, 74% of them appearing once. Antigen specificity for these receptors is unknown. Sequenced material: CD4+ T cells from PBMCs, cultured in vitro. The receptor set was obtained from a human donor in good health. Each CDR3 is given with its conserved first and last residue. The D gene is left open where the match is weak. Some rows have no size entry. The others give once, few or many, or a class for an expanded clone.

V: TRBV5-1; D: -; J: TRBJ2-3; length: 15; size: -; CDR3: CASSLDSSTSDTQYF; DNA: TGCGCCAGCAGCTTGGATTCTAGCACATCAGATACGCAGTATTTT
V: TRBV11-2; D: -; J: TRBJ2-6; length: 18; size: -; CDR3: CASSLDLTPYSGANVLTF; DNA: TGTGCCAGCAGCTTAGATCTAACGCCGTACTCTGGGGCCAACGTCCTGACTTTC
V: TRBV18; D: TRBD1; J: TRBJ1-2; length: 16; size: -; CDR3: CASSPMTGTENYGYTF; DNA: TGTGCCAGCTCACCCATGACCGGGACAGAAAACTATGGCTACACCTTC
V: TRBV4-1; D: -; J: TRBJ2-1; length: 14; size: -; CDR3: CASRVGELGDEQFF; DNA: TGCGCCAGCAGAGTGGGGGAGTTAGGCGATGAGCAGTTCTTC
V: TRBV10-1; D: -; J: TRBJ2-1; length: 12; size: few; CDR3: CASSELLGEQFF; DNA: TGCGCCAGCAGTGAGTTACTCGGTGAGCAGTTCTTC
V: TRBV28; D: -; J: TRBJ2-7; length: 15; size: few; CDR3: CASSAQGGGSYEQYF; DNA: TGTGCCAGCAGTGCCCAGGGTGGGGGCTCCTACGAGCAGTACTTC
V: TRBV19; D: -; J: TRBJ1-5; length: 13; size: few; CDR3: CASRDPGGQPQHF; DNA: TGTGCCAGTAGAGACCCGGGTGGACAGCCCCAGCATTTT
V: TRBV2; D: -; J: TRBJ2-7; length: 14; size: few; CDR3: CASSVEGLPYEQYF; DNA: TGTGCCAGCAGTGTAGAGGGATTACCCTACGAGCAGTACTTC
V: TRBV20-1; D: -; J: TRBJ2-1; length: 9; size: -; CDR3: CSSEREQFF; DNA: TGCAGCTCCGAAAGGGAGCAGTTCTTC
V: TRBV10-2; D: -; J: TRBJ1-1; length: 12; size: -; CDR3: CASSEQNTEAFF; DNA: TGCGCCAGCAGTGAACAGAACACTGAAGCTTTCTTT
V: TRBV5-1; D: TRBD1; J: TRBJ1-1; length: 13; size: -; CDR3: CASSWAGQGEAFF; DNA: TGCGCCAGCAGCTGGGCCGGACAGGGAGAAGCTTTCTTT
V: TRBV19; D: -; J: TRBJ2-1; length: 15; size: -; CDR3: CANLWGLSPPGEQFF; DNA: TGTGCCAATCTGTGGGGTCTCAGCCCGCCGGGTGAGCAGTTCTTC
V: TRBV18; D: -; J: TRBJ2-5; length: 13; size: -; CDR3: CASSPPVQETQYF; DNA: TGTGCCAGCTCACCGCCTGTCCAAGAGACCCAGTACTTC
V: TRBV28; D: -; J: TRBJ1-5; length: 12; size: -; CDR3: CASSPLNQPQHF; DNA: TGTGCCAGCAGTCCTCTTAATCAGCCCCAGCATTTT
V: TRBV3-1/TRBV3-2; D: -; J: TRBJ2-1; length: 14; size: -; CDR3: CASSYTTGLDEQFF; DNA: TGTGCCAGCAGCTATACAACGGGACTGGATGAGCAGTTCTTC
V: TRBV19; D: -; J: TRBJ2-1; length: 12; size: -; CDR3: CAGYGSYNEQFF; DNA: TGTGCCGGGTATGGCTCCTACAATGAGCAGTTCTTC
V: TRBV5-3; D: -; J: TRBJ1-6; length: 14; size: -; CDR3: CARSWGGLDSPLHF; DNA: TGTGCCAGAAGCTGGGGGGGCCTAGATTCACCCCTCCACTTT
V: TRBV4-1; D: TRBD2; J: TRBJ2-5; length: 16; size: few; CDR3: CASSTSGRAWRETQYF; DNA: TGCGCCAGCAGTACTAGCGGGAGGGCCTGGAGAGAGACCCAGTACTTC
V: TRBV6-5; D: -; J: TRBJ2-1; length: 11; size: -; CDR3: CASRRDNEQFF; DNA: TGTGCCAGCAGGAGAGACAATGAGCAGTTCTTC
V: TRBV30; D: TRBD1; J: TRBJ1-5; length: 14; size: -; CDR3: CAWNNRGGNQPQHF; DNA: TGTGCCTGGAATAACAGGGGCGGGAATCAGCCCCAGCATTTT
V: TRBV11-2; D: -; J: TRBJ2-1; length: 14; size: -; CDR3: CASTAGSSYNEQFF; DNA: TGTGCCAGCACTGCCGGGAGCTCCTACAATGAGCAGTTCTTC
V: TRBV9; D: -; J: TRBJ1-6; length: 16; size: large; CDR3: CASSVSSSSYNSPLHF; DNA: TGTGCCAGCAGCGTATCCTCTAGCTCCTATAATTCACCCCTCCACTTT
V: TRBV7-9; D: -; J: TRBJ2-1; length: 14; size: -; CDR3: CASSSRTEDNEQFF; DNA: TGTGCCAGCAGCTCAAGGACAGAGGACAATGAGCAGTTCTTC
V: TRBV5-1; D: TRBD1; J: TRBJ1-5; length: 15; size: -; CDR3: CASSPVTGGGQPQHF; DNA: TGCGCCAGCAGCCCGGTGACAGGGGGCGGTCAGCCCCAGCATTTT
V: TRBV6-5; D: -; J: TRBJ2-7; length: 14; size: -; CDR3: CASQRGSGSYEQYF; DNA: TGTGCCAGTCAAAGGGGATCAGGGTCCTACGAGCAGTACTTC
V: TRBV5-1; D: TRBD2; J: TRBJ2-1; length: 14; size: once; CDR3: CASSAGGEYNEQFF; DNA: TGCGCCAGCAGCGCGGGGGGAGAGTACAATGAGCAGTTCTTC
V: TRBV18; D: -; J: TRBJ2-1; length: 17; size: -; CDR3: CASSRRGRPSSYNEQFF; DNA: TGTGCCAGCTCACGCCGAGGGCGCCCGAGCTCCTACAATGAGCAGTTCTTC
V: TRBV7-7; D: TRBD1; J: TRBJ2-2; length: 15; size: few; CDR3: CASSSGTGLAGELFF; DNA: TGTGCCAGCAGCTCGGGGACAGGGTTGGCCGGGGAGCTGTTTTTT
V: TRBV29-1; D: TRBD1; J: TRBJ1-1; length: 15; size: -; CDR3: CSPRGDRNTNTEAFF; DNA: TGCAGCCCCCGAGGGGACAGGAATACGAACACTGAAGCTTTCTTT
V: TRBV19; D: TRBD2; J: TRBJ2-1; length: 15; size: -; CDR3: CASSISAGGFDEQFF; DNA: TGTGCCAGTAGTATCTCAGCGGGAGGGTTTGATGAGCAGTTCTTC
V: TRBV30; D: -; J: TRBJ2-1; length: 14; size: once; CDR3: CAWEQASSYNEQFF; DNA: TGTGCCTGGGAACAGGCGAGCTCCTACAATGAGCAGTTCTTC
V: TRBV9; D: -; J: TRBJ2-5; length: 13; size: -; CDR3: CASSVGAVETQYF; DNA: TGTGCCAGCAGCGTAGGAGCCGTGGAGACCCAGTACTTC
V: TRBV2; D: -; J: TRBJ2-1; length: 15; size: -; CDR3: CASSLGDSPPNEQFF; DNA: TGTGCCAGCAGTTTAGGAGACTCCCCCCCCAATGAGCAGTTCTTC
V: TRBV7-3; D: -; J: TRBJ1-1; length: 14; size: -; CDR3: CASSLGRANTEAFF; DNA: TGTGCCAGCAGCTTAGGCAGGGCGAACACTGAAGCTTTCTTT
V: TRBV3-1/TRBV3-2; D: -; J: TRBJ1-6; length: 12; size: -; CDR3: CASSQDGRPLHF; DNA: TGTGCCAGCAGCCAAGACGGTCGGCCCCTCCACTTT
V: TRBV10-3; D: TRBD1; J: TRBJ1-5; length: 15; size: -; CDR3: CAISESTGAGQPQHF; DNA: TGTGCCATCAGTGAGTCGACAGGGGCAGGGCAGCCCCAGCATTTT
V: TRBV2; D: TRBD1; J: TRBJ1-5; length: 18; size: -; CDR3: CASSAPQGAPSRNQPQHF; DNA: TGTGCCAGCAGTGCTCCACAGGGGGCCCCATCTCGCAATCAGCCCCAGCATTTT
V: TRBV27; D: -; J: TRBJ1-5; length: 17; size: once; CDR3: CASSPLPDSGGNQPQHF; DNA: TGTGCCAGCAGTCCCCTCCCCGATAGTGGGGGCAATCAGCCCCAGCATTTT
V: TRBV30; D: -; J: TRBJ1-3; length: 17; size: medium-sized; CDR3: CAWSEYIRGMSGNTIYF; DNA: TGTGCCTGGAGTGAATATATTAGGGGGATGTCCGGAAACACCATATATTTT
V: TRBV5-5; D: -; J: TRBJ2-1; length: 16; size: -; CDR3: CASSVYGPRTDNEQFF; DNA: TGTGCCAGCAGCGTATACGGGCCCCGAACGGACAATGAGCAGTTCTTC
V: TRBV21-1; D: -; J: TRBJ2-7; length: 17; size: -; CDR3: CASSQPQASGRSYEQYF; DNA: TGTGCCAGCAGCCAACCCCAAGCAAGCGGGAGGTCCTACGAGCAGTACTTC
V: TRBV5-1; D: TRBD1; J: TRBJ2-7; length: 13; size: medium-sized; CDR3: CASSSGQGYEQYF; DNA: TGCGCCAGCAGCTCCGGACAGGGGTACGAGCAGTACTTC
V: TRBV10-3; D: -; J: TRBJ2-1; length: 12; size: -; CDR3: CAISAGVNEQFF; DNA: TGTGCCATCAGTGCTGGGGTCAATGAGCAGTTCTTC
V: TRBV14; D: TRBD1; J: TRBJ1-3; length: 17; size: -; CDR3: CASSPLGGGLGGNTIYF; DNA: TGTGCCAGCAGCCCACTTGGAGGGGGCTTAGGAGGAAACACCATATATTTT
V: TRBV24-1; D: -; J: TRBJ2-2; length: 14; size: -; CDR3: CATTEGRGPGELFF; DNA: TGTGCCACCACCGAAGGGAGAGGGCCCGGGGAGCTGTTTTTT
V: TRBV7-8; D: -; J: TRBJ1-3; length: 17; size: -; CDR3: CASSVYRVPVSGNTIYF; DNA: TGTGCCAGCAGCGTATACAGGGTCCCCGTCTCTGGAAACACCATATATTTT
V: TRBV11-3; D: -; J: TRBJ1-2; length: 16; size: -; CDR3: CASSFISGLSSYGYTF; DNA: TGTGCCAGCAGCTTCATTTCAGGGTTGAGTAGCTATGGCTACACCTTC
V: TRBV11-2; D: -; J: TRBJ2-2; length: 15; size: -; CDR3: CASSFGHSNTGELFF; DNA: TGTGCCAGCAGCTTCGGACATTCGAACACCGGGGAGCTGTTTTTT
V: TRBV30; D: TRBD1; J: TRBJ2-7; length: 12; size: -; CDR3: CAWKGQTYEQYF; DNA: TGTGCCTGGAAGGGACAGACCTACGAGCAGTACTTC
V: TRBV19; D: TRBD1; J: TRBJ2-3; length: 15; size: -; CDR3: CASSRDRGLTDTQYF; DNA: TGTGCCAGTAGTAGGGACAGGGGGCTGACAGATACGCAGTATTTT
V: TRBV24-1; D: TRBD1; J: TRBJ2-2; length: 14; size: -; CDR3: CATSVQGRTGELFF; DNA: TGTGCCACCAGTGTACAGGGGCGGACCGGGGAGCTGTTTTTT